This T cell receptor (beta chain) was documented in a study of blood T cell repertoires in COVID-19. The wider study: T cells, B-cell-depleted T cells, or PBMCs supplied cDNA or gDNA.

This CDR3 is built from 14 residues. V lost 3 bases and J lost 6; bases outside the gene matches: 9. In germline, CDR1 is SGHNT, CDR2 YYREEE (reference sequence). One Seattle source followed patients from active infection through their disease course. Measured with immunoSEQ multiplex PCR; TCRdb has only the in-frame clones, and not every one. The table has 200,000 to 250,000 clones, approximately 90% seen once. Sequenced sample: peripheral blood. The sequence came from a young man with COVID-19, enrolled during active disease. The rearrangement joins TRBV5-4 to TRBJ2-7, with TRBD2 identical over 7 bases. CDR3 amino acids: CASSSGLVAREQYF. The CDR3 DNA sequence: TGTGCCAGCAGCTCTGGACTAGTGGCGCGCGAGCAGTACTTC.